The present TCR beta chain was sequenced within a study of Ad26.COV2.S vaccination and SARS-CoV-2 variants (TCRdb year 2021). About the study as a whole: Donors in the vaccine arm were drawn from COV1001, a phase I-IIa trial of Ad26.COV2.S in healthy adults that was multicentre, randomized, double-blind and placebo-controlled. Ad26.COV2.S was administered intramuscularly at 5 x 10^10 or 1 x 10^11 viral particles, either as a single shot or as two shots given 56 days apart. The specificity and breadth of SARS-CoV-2-reactive T cell receptors after Ad26.COV2.S vaccination were assessed by TCRbeta repertoire sequencing. The TCR-sequenced set comprised around 30 samples: some 19 Ad26.COV2.S vaccine recipients, 5 placebo recipients and 8 SARS-CoV-2 convalescent individuals. Trial participants were randomized into five groups of five: low-dose or high-dose Ad26.COV2.S given once or twice, or placebo on both occasions. Investigators remained blinded to trial group allocation during experiments and outcome assessment. Points the paper makes about the study in general: After vaccination, substantial breadth of spike-specific CD8+ and CD4+ T cell responses was reported. It was noted by the authors that total T cell responses may have been underestimated by the TCR breadth and depth analyses. The study was not powered to compare responses between vaccine doses or regimens. Non-spike TCR breadth was comparable between vaccine and placebo recipients, consistent with the vaccine containing only spike. Compared with placebo recipients, Ad26.COV2.S recipients showed higher spike-specific TCR breadth (P = 0.0014).

Concerning this clone itself: The target of this receptor is not known. Base qualities were left out, and no much larger clone turns up one base away.

The immunoSEQ Assay was used to sequence TCRbeta CDR3 regions. After extraction, genomic DNA underwent amplification by bias-controlled multiplex PCR, followed by high-throughput sequencing. The authors processed their data as follows. To quantify the absolute abundance of every unique TCRbeta CDR3 region, sequences were collapsed and filtered. T cell fraction was estimated by normalizing TCRbeta template counts to usable DNA, which was measured by amplifying reference genes present in all nucleated cells. Repertoire TCRs were annotated as SARS-CoV-2-specific when V gene, CDR3 amino acid sequence and J gene were exactly matched to a known reactive TCR set. The reference SARS-CoV-2 TCR set was obtained from MIRA and was filtered for enrichment in COVID-19-positive ImmuneCODE repertoires, whereby public or cross-reactive TCRs were removed. Using the MIRA antigens, annotated TCRs were further analysed by specific ORF or by position within an ORF. Breadth was defined as annotated unique rearrangements over total unique productive rearrangements; depth was the summed frequency of those rearrangements. Two-sided Wilcoxon rank-sum tests were applied when comparing TCR breadth between groups. TCRdb obtained this table from immuneACCESS and retained in-frame rearrangements with V and J assigned. These tables miss some clones; where compared with another copy, unresolved V genes account for less than half of the shortfall, and the remainder is unexplained. V and J calls and clone size come straight from that table; D and trimming were deduced from the DNA. Recorded for this sample are about 460,000 clones; nearly 90% of them occurred a single time. The biggest ten clones account for roughly 1.7% of the sample.

The CDR3 covers 12 residues, taking in both the cysteine and the phenylalanine. The CDR3 DNA has 36 bases and is translated from base 1. CDR1 and CDR2 (MDHEN, SYDVKM) derive from the germline V gene. V and J are truncated by 2 bases and 8 bases respectively, leaving an intervening sequence of 9 bases. The sample's treatment or condition, from its label and the paper: approximately 18 received Ad26.COV2.S at low or high dose, single or two shots; roughly 5 received placebo; per-sample allocation not given. For vaccine and placebo recipients, the sequenced repertoires came from samples collected on day 63 after the first injection. Cohort 1b enrolled roughly 25 adults aged 18-55 years at a single site in Boston, USA, between 29 July and 7 August 2020. Ad26.COV2.S was a replication-incompetent adenovirus type 26 vector expressing a prefusion-stabilized SARS-CoV-2 spike protein from the original Wuhan strain.

The clonotype comes from a person aged 18-65 years who received the Ad26.COV2.S COVID-19 vaccine or a placebo. The receptor chain draws on TRBV28 and TRBJ1-2; no D segment can be confidently identified. This sample comprised peripheral blood, obtained in a trial of Ad26.COV2.S vaccine versus placebo. The CDR3 protein: CASSLRVYGYTF. The base sequence is TGTGCCAGCAGTTTAAGGGTATACGGCTACACCTTC.